This TCR beta chain was documented in a study of OX40 agonist ivuxolimab in advanced cancers. Germline CDR1 MNHEY, CDR2 SVGAGI. Trimming cost V 4 bases and J 4 bases, with 7 bases left between them. This CDR3 region has 12 residues. Profiled with immunoSEQ multiplex PCR; TCRdb holds only in-frame clones, not every one. Altogether approximately 45,000 clones are present, 88% being singletons, with the ten largest covering roughly 7.8%. This TCR was recovered from an adult with an advanced solid tumor such as melanoma, head and neck, liver or kidney cancer. The chain couples TRBV6-5 to TRBJ1-1; the D is unclear. The sample here was CD4+ or CD8+ T cells sorted from blood, taken in a trial of the OX40 agonist ivuxolimab. Here the CDR3 reads CASSFGFTEAFF. The CDR3 DNA is TGTGCCAGCAGTTTCGGTTTCACTGAAGCTTTCTTT.